Here is one T cell receptor (beta chain) with its context. The antigen is undetermined. MiXCR, run by TCRdb on the 5' RACE reads, gives a single entry per CDR3 protein. In the table there are more than 80,000 distinct CDR3 sequences, around 5.5% of which are singletons. The sample originates from a study of T cells after yellow fever vaccination. V was cut by 1 base and J by 2 bases, with 6 bases left in between. CDR3 length: 13 amino acids. The germline CDR1 and CDR2 sequences are SQVTM and ANQGSEA. General study results and limits: Post-booster samples contained most primary-vaccination clones (around 96% CD4, around 89% CD8). FACS-sorted repertoires might harbor abundant contaminating clonotypes from the bulk population.

The specimen was CD8+ T cells sorted from PBMCs, collected 10 days after the yellow fever booster vaccination. The origin of this receptor is a man between 18 and 29 years old who received the YFV17D yellow fever vaccine. The rearrangement uses TRBV29-1 and TRBJ2-4; the D is unclear. The CDR3 protein is CSVEAPPKNIQYF. In nucleotides, the CDR3 is TGCAGCGTTGAAGCGCCCCCCAAAAACATTCAGTACTTC. Combining the CDR3 with reference TRBV29-1 and TRBJ2-4 gives the whole variable domain SAVISQKPSRDICQRGTSLTIQCQVDSQVTMMFWYRQQPGQSLTLIATANQGSEATYESGFVIDKFPISRPNLTFSTLTVSNMSPEDSSIYLCSVEAPPKNIQYFGAGTRLSVL.